This is a list of T cell receptor beta chains from one sample in a study of blood T cell repertoires in COVID-19. The table came from immunoSEQ multiplex PCR; TCRdb's copy has only in-frame clones and leaves some out. Found here are about 230,000 clones, 65% to 90% of them singletons; the top ten hold roughly 11%. The sequencing sample was made of peripheral blood. These receptor sequences come from a man in his fifties or sixties with COVID-19, enrolled during active disease. CDR3s include the opening cysteine and the closing phenylalanine or tryptophan. The order of the fields is CDR3 protein, V gene, J gene.

CASSEGRGEYEQYF	TRBV2	TRBJ2-7
CATSRPSGGRSRGELFF	TRBV15	TRBJ2-2
CASSYTPSSDPPGELFF	TRBV4-2	TRBJ2-2
CASSSGDSNRGETQYF	TRBV11-2	TRBJ2-5
CATSGEAGTEAFF	TRBV15	TRBJ1-1
CASRPDRGPYEQYF	TRBV2	TRBJ2-7
CAWSVLAGNTIYF	TRBV30	TRBJ1-3
CASSQAARREKLFF	TRBV3-1/TRBV3-2	TRBJ1-4
CAISESAGQGNTGELFF	TRBV10-3	TRBJ2-2
CASSSSSGGGGELFF	TRBV7-3	TRBJ2-2
CASSNLQGQGSTEAFF	TRBV7-9	TRBJ1-1
CASSSPTGGWYEQYF	TRBV18	TRBJ2-7
CASSRAGGVGEQYF	TRBV6-5	TRBJ2-7
CASSFWEGFYGYTF	TRBV6-5	TRBJ1-2
CATSDAQRPYNEQFF	TRBV24-1	TRBJ2-1
CASSKVSGGGHEQFF	TRBV10-1	TRBJ2-1
CASSLARQGKNQPQHF	TRBV7-9	TRBJ1-5
CAISGGQGQGYTF	TRBV10-3	TRBJ1-2
CASSIRQSSYNEQFF	TRBV11-2	TRBJ2-1
CASSRAGGKDTEAFF	TRBV3-1/TRBV3-2	TRBJ1-1
CAASSTGVIEEAFF	TRBV19	TRBJ1-1
CASSSQGTTSGNTIYF	TRBV6-7	TRBJ1-3
CASSPPGQGHYSNQPQHF	TRBV18	TRBJ1-5
CASSPVLTNEKLFF	TRBV19	TRBJ1-4
CASSYSAFSTAQYF	TRBV6-5	TRBJ2-7
CASSQYLRAGTGELFF	TRBV3-1/TRBV3-2	TRBJ2-2
CASSHRGTGYTF	TRBV6-2/TRBV6-3	TRBJ1-2
CAWSAPGGQGTEAFF	TRBV30	TRBJ1-1
CAISDTGVYGYTF	TRBV10-3	TRBJ1-2
CASSPTGTGFNQPQHF	TRBV27	TRBJ1-5